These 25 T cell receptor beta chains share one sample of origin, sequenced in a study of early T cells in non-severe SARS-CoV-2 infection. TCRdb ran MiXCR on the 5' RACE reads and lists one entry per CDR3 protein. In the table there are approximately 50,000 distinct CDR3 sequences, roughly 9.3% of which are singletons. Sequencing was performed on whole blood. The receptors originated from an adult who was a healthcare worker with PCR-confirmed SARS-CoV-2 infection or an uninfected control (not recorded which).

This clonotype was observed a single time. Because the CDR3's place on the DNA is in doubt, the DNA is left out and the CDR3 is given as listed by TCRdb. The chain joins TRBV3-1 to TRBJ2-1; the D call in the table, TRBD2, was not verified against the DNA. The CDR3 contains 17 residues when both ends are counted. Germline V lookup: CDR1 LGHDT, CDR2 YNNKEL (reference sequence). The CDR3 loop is CASSPTLAQAFYNEQFF.

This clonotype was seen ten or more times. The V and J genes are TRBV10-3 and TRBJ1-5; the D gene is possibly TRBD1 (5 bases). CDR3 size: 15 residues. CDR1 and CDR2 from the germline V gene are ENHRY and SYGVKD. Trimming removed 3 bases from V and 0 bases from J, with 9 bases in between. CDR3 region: CAISDDRDSNQPQHF. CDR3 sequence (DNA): TGTGCCATCAGTGACGACAGAGATAGCAATCAGCCCCAGCATTTT.

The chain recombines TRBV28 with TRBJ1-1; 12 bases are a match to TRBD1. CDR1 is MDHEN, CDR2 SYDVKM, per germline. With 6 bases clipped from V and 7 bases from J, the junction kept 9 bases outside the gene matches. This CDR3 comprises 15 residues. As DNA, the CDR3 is TGTGCCAGCAGCCAGGGACAGGGGGCACTACTTGAAGCTTTCTTT. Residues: CASSQGQGALLEAFF.

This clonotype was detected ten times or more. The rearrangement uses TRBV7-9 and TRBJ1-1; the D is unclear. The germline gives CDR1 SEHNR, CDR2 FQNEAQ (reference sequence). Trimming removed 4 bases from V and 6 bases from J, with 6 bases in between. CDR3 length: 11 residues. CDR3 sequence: CASSSTPEAFF. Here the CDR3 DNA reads TGTGCCAGCAGCTCGACACCTGAAGCTTTCTTT. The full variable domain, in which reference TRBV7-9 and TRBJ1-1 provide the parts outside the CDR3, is DTGVSQNPRHKITKRGQNVTFRCDPISEHNRLYWYRQTLGQGPEFLTYFQNEAQLEKSRLLSDRFSAERPKGSFSTLEIQRTEQGDSAMYLCASSSTPEAFFGQGTRLTVV.

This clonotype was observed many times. Written as DNA, the CDR3 is TGTGCCAGCAGCCAGGGGGCTAGCGGGAGAGGTGAGCAGTTCTTC. This sequence encodes CASSQGASGRGEQFF. The chain employs TRBV7-3 and TRBJ2-1; 10 nucleotides match TRBD2. Germline CDR1 SGHTA, CDR2 FQGTGA. V lost 5 bases, J lost 9 bases, and 10 bases stayed unmatched. The CDR3 is 15 amino acids.

The CDR3 region has the DNA TGTGCCAGCACCCCAGGTCGGGGGAGGAGCTCCTACGAGCAGTACTTC. This encodes CASTPGRGRSSYEQYF. This chain links TRBV27 with TRBJ2-7; D may be TRBD2 (6 bases). Germline assignment: CDR1 MNHEY and CDR2 SMNVEV (reference sequence). This CDR3 is built from 16 residues. V was trimmed by 7 bases and J by 0 bases, leaving 19 bases between them.

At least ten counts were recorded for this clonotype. CDR3: CASTVTGGRVNEQFF. The CDR3 region has the DNA TGTGCCAGCACCGTAACAGGGGGCCGGGTCAATGAGCAGTTCTTC. This chain uses TRBV28 with TRBJ2-1; 9 nucleotides line up with TRBD1. The V gene end was trimmed by 7 bases and the J gene end by 6 bases; junction bases not matched to a gene: 10. The CDR3 sequence is 15 residues long. CDR1 MDHEN and CDR2 SYDVKM come from the germline V gene. The whole variable domain, filled in from reference TRBV28 and TRBJ2-1, reads DVKVTQSSRYLVKRTGEKVFLECVQDMDHENMFWYRQDPGLGLRLIYFSYDVKMKEKGDIPEGYSVSREKKERFSLILESASTNQTSMYLCASTVTGGRVNEQFFGPGTRLTVL.

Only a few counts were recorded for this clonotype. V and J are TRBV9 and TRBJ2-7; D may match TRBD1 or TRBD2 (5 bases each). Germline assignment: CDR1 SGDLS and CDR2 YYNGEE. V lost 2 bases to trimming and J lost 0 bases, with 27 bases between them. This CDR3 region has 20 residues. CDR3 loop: CASSVGPGSLWSPSSYEQYF. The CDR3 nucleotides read TGTGCCAGCAGCGTGGGGCCGGGATCTTTATGGAGCCCCAGCTCCTACGAGCAGTACTTC.

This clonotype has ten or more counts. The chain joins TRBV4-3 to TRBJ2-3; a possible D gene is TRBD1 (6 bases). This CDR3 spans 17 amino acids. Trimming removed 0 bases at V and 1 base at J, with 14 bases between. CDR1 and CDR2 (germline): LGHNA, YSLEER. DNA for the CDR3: TGCGCCAGCAGCCAAGATTCCCGGGGACAACGCACAGATACGCAGTATTTT. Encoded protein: CASSQDSRGQRTDTQYF.

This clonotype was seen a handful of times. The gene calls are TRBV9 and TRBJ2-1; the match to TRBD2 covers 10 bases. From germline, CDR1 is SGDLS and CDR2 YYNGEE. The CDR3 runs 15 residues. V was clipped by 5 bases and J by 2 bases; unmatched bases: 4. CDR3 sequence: CASSSGRPTYNEQFF. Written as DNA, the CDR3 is TGTGCCAGCAGTAGCGGGAGGCCCACCTACAATGAGCAGTTCTTC. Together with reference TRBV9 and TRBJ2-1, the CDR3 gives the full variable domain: DSGVTQTPKHLITATGQRVTLRCSPRSGDLSVYWYQQSLDQGLQFLIQYYNGEERAKGNILERFSAQQFPDLHSELNLSSLELGDSALYFCASSSGRPTYNEQFFGPGTRLTVL.

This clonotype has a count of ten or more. DNA of the CDR3: TGCAGTGCTAGAGGGGGGGACGGCACAGATACGCAGTATTTT. Its translation: CSARGGDGTDTQYF. The chain recombines TRBV20-1 with TRBJ2-3, with D tentatively TRBD2 (6 bases). Germline CDR1 reads DFQATT; CDR2 reads SNEGSKA (reference sequence). The CDR3 runs 14 residues. V dropped 1 base and J dropped 1 base, with 9 bases sitting between them.

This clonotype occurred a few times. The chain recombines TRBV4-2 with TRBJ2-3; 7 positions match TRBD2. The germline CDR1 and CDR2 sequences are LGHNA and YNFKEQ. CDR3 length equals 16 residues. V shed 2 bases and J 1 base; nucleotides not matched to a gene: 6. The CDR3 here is CASSQLGGSGTDTQYF. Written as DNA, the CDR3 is TGTGCCAGCAGCCAACTGGGCGGGAGTGGCACAGATACGCAGTATTTT.

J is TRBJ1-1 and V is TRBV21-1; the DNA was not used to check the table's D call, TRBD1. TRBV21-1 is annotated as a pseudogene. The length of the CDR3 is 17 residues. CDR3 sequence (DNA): TGTGCCAGCAGCAAAACCTTCAATCAGGGCGTGGTCACTGAAGCTTTCTTT. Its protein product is CASSKTFNQGVVTEAFF.

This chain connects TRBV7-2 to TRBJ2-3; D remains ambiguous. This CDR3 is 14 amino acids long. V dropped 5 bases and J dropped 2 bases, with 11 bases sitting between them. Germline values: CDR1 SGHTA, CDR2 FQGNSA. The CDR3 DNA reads TGTGCCAGCAGCAGAGGTGGTTACACAGATACGCAGTATTTT. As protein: CASSRGGYTDTQYF.

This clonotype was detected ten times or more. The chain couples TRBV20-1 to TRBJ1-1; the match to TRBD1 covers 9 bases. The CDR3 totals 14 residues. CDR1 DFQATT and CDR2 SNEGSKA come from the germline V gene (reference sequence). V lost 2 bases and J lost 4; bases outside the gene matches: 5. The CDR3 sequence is CSARRGDRVTEAFF. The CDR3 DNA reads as TGCAGTGCTAGAAGGGGGGACAGGGTCACTGAAGCTTTCTTT.

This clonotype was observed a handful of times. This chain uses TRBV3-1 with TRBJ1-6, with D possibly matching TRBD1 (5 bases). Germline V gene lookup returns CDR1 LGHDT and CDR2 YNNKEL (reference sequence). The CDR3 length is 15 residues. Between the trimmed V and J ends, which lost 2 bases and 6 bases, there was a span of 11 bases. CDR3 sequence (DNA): TGTGCCAGCAGCCAACAGGGCACCCTTAATTCACCCCTCCACTTT. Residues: CASSQQGTLNSPLHF.

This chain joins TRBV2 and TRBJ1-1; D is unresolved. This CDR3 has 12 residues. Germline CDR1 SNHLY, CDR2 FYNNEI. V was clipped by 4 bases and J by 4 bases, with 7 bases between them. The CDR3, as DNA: TGTGCCAGCAGTGGTGGTGGCACTGAAGCTTTCTTT. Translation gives CASSGGGTEAFF.

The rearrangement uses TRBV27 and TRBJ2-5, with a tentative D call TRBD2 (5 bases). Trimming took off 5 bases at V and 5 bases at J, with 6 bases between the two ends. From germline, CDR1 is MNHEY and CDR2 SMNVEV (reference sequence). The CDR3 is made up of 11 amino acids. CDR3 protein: CASSRGETQYF. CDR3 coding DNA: TGTGCCAGCAGTAGAGGGGAGACCCAGTACTTC.

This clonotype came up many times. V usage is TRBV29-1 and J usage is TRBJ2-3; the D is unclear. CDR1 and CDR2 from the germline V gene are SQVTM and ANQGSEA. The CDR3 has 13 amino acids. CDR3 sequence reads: CSISGSSTDTQYF. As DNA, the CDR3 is TGCAGTATCTCGGGTTCCAGCACAGATACGCAGTATTTT.

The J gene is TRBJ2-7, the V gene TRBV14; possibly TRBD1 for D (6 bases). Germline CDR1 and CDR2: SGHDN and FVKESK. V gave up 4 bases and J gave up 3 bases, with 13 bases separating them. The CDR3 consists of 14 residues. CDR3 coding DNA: TGTGCCAGCAGCCTGAGTCCACAGGGCTACGAGCAGTACTTC. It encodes CASSLSPQGYEQYF.

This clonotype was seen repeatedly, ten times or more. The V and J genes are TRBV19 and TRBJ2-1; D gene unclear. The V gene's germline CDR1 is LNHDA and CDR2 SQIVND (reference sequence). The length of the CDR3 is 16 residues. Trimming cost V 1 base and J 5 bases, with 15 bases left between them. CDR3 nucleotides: TGTGCCAGTAGTATAGGTAGGGAAAAGGGCCACAATGAGCAGTTCTTC. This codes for CASSIGREKGHNEQFF.

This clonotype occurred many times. Written as DNA, the CDR3 is TGTGCCAGCAGTATCACAGATACGCAGTATTTT. Translation: CASSITDTQYF. This sequence joins TRBV28 and TRBJ2-3; D not resolved. The CDR3 runs to 11 residues. Germline loops: CDR1 MDHEN, CDR2 SYDVKM. V lost 5 bases and J 2 bases, leaving 2 bases between the germline ends.

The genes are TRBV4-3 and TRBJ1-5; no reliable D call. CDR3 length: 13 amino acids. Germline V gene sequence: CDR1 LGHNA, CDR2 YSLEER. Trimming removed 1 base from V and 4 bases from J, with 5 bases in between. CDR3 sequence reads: CASSQAENQPQHF. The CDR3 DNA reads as TGCGCCAGCAGCCAAGCGGAGAATCAGCCCCAGCATTTT.

The DNA for the CDR3 is TGTGCCAGCAGCGTAGAGTCGAGTTCACCCCTCCACTTT. Its translation is CASSVESSSPLHF. The chain couples TRBV9 to TRBJ1-6; D gene unclear. Germline V gene data show CDR1 as SGDLS and CDR2 as YYNGEE. The V gene lost 0 bases and the J gene lost 9 bases, with 7 bases spanning the gap. The CDR3 sequence is 13 residues long. Combining the CDR3 with reference TRBV9 and TRBJ1-6 gives the whole variable domain DSGVTQTPKHLITATGQRVTLRCSPRSGDLSVYWYQQSLDQGLQFLIQYYNGEERAKGNILERFSAQQFPDLHSELNLSSLELGDSALYFCASSVESSSPLHFGNGTRLTVT.

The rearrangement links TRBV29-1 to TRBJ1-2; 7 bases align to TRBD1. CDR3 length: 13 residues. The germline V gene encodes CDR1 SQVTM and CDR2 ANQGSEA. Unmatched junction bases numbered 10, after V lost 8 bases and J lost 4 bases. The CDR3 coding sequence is TGCAGCCTCGGGGACAGAAACAGCTATGGCTACACCTTC. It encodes CSLGDRNSYGYTF.